This TCR beta chain was retrieved from a study of CD8+CD57+ T cells in acquired aplastic anemia. Sequenced patients had shown CD8+CD57+ cell expansion by flow cytometry. In all patients, the disease was severe acquired aplastic anemia. About this clonotype: As yet, its antigen is unknown.

This CDR3 contains 13 residues. The V gene's germline CDR1 is SQVTM and CDR2 ANQGSEA. Deletions cut 7 bases from V and 6 bases from J, with 18 bases between. Genomic DNA was employed as the template in profiling TCR beta VDJ and CDR3. TCRdb processed the reads anew with MiXCR; each CDR3 protein has one entry. Of about 150,000 distinct CDR3 sequences listed, roughly 54% are singletons. Whole-study results and caveats: Between patients and controls, twenty-nine CD8+ CDR3 sequences were found in common. Levels of CD8+ Simpson's diversity were not significantly distinct in patients versus controls.

The sequenced material came from sorted CD4+, CD8+, or CD8+CD57+ T cells (not recorded which) from PBMCs. The receptor was derived from a human donor with aplastic anemia. The rearrangement joins TRBV29-1 to TRBJ1-1; D is unresolved. In DNA form, the CDR3 reads TGCAGCGCCGTGGGAGCGAACGAGCCTGAAGCTTTCTTT. This sequence encodes CSAVGANEPEAFF.